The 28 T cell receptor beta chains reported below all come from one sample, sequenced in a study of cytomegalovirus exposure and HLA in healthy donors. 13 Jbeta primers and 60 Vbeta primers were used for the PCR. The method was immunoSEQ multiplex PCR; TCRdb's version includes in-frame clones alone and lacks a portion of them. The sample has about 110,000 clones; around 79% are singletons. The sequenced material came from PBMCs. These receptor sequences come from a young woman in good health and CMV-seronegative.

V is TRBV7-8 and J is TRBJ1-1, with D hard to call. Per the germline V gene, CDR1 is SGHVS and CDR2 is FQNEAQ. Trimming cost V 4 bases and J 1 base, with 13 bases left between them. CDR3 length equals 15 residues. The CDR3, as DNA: TGTGCCAGCAGCTCCTGGCGGGAAACGAACACTGAAGCTTTCTTT. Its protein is CASSSWRETNTEAFF.

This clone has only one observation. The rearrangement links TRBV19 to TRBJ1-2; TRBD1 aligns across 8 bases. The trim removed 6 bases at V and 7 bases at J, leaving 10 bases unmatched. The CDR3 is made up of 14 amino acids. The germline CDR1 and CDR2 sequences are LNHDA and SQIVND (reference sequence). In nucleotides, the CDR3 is TGTGCCAGTAGGACAGGGGCTCCGTCTGCTGGCTACACCTTC. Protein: CASRTGAPSAGYTF.

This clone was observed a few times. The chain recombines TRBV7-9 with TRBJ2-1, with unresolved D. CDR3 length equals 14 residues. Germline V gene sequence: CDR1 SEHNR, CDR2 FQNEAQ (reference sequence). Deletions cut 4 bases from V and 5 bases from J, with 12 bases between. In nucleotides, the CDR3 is TGTGCCAGCAGCTCCCCCCAGAGGAACAATGAGCAGTTCTTC. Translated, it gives CASSSPQRNNEQFF.

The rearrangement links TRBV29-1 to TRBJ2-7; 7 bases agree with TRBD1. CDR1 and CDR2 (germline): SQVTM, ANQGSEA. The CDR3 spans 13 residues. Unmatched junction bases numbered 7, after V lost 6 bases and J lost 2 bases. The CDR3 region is CSVLTGMAYEQYF. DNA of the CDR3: TGCAGCGTGTTGACAGGGATGGCCTACGAGCAGTACTTC.

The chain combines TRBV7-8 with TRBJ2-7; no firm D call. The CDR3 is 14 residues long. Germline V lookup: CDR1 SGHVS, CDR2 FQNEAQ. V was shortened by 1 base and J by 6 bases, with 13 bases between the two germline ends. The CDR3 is CASSLDWSTGEQYF. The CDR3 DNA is TGTGCCAGCAGCTTAGATTGGAGTACGGGCGAGCAGTACTTC.

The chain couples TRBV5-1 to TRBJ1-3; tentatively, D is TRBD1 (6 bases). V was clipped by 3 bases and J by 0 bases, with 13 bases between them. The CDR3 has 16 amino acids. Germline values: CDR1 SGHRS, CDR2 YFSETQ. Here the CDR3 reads CASSSQGPNSGNTIYF. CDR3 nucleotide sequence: TGCGCCAGCAGCTCACAGGGCCCCAACTCTGGAAACACCATATATTTT.

CDR3 nucleotides: TGTGCCAGCAGCCCTGGGACAGGGGGCGGTTCACCCCTCCACTTT. Residues: CASSPGTGGGSPLHF. V and J are TRBV5-6 and TRBJ1-6; 12 positions match TRBD1. This CDR3 spans 15 amino acids. J lost 9 bases, V lost 4 bases, and 5 bases had no gene match. CDR1 and CDR2 (germline): SGHDT, YYEEEE.

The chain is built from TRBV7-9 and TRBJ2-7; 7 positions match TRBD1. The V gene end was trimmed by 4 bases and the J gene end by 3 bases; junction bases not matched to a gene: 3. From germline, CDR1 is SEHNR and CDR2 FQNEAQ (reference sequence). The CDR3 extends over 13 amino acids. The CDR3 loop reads CASSWGTDYEQYF. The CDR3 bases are TGTGCCAGCAGCTGGGGGACAGACTACGAGCAGTACTTC.

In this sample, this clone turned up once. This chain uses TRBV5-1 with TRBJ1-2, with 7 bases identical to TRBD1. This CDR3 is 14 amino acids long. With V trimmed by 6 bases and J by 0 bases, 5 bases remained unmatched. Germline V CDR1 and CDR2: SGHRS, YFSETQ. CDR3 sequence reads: CASTRDSPNYGYTF. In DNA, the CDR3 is TGCGCCAGCACCCGGGACAGCCCTAACTATGGCTACACCTTC.

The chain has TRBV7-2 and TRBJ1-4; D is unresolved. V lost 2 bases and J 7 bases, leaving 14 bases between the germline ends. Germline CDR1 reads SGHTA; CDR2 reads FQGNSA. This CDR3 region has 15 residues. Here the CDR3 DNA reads TGTGCCAGCAGCTTACTGAGACAAGCTGGTGAAAAACTGTTTTTT. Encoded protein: CASSLLRQAGEKLFF.

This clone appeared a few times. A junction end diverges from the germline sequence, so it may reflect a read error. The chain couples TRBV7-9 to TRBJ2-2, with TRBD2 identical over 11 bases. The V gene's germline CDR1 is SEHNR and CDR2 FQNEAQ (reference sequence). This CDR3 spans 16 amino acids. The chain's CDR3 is CASSLAGGVTPGELFF. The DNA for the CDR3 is TGTGCCAGCAGCCTAGCGGGAGGCGTTACACCCGGGGAGCTGTTTTTT.

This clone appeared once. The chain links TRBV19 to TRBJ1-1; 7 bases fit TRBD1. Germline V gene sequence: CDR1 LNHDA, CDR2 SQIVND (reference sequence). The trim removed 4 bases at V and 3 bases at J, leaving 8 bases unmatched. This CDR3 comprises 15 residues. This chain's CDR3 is CASSTTGTAYTEAFF. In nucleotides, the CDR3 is TGTGCCAGTAGTACAACCGGGACAGCGTACACTGAAGCTTTCTTT.

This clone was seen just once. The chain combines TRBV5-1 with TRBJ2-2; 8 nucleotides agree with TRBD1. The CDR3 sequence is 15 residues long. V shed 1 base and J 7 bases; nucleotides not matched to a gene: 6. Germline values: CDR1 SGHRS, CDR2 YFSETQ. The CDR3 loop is CASSLRQGSIGELFF. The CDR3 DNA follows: TGCGCCAGCAGCTTGCGACAGGGGTCCATCGGGGAGCTGTTTTTT.

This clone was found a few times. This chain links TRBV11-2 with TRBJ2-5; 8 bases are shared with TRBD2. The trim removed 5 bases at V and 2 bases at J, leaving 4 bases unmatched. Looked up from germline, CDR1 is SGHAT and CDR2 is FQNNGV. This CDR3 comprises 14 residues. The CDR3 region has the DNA TGTGCCAGCAGCACTACTAGCGGACAAGAGACCCAGTACTTC. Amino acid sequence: CASSTTSGQETQYF.

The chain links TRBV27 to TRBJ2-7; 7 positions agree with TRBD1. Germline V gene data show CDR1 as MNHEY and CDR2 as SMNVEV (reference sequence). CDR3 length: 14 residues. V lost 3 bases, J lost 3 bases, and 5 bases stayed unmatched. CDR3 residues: CASSLSGQDYEQYF. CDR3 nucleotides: TGTGCCAGCAGTTTGAGCGGACAGGACTACGAGCAGTACTTC.

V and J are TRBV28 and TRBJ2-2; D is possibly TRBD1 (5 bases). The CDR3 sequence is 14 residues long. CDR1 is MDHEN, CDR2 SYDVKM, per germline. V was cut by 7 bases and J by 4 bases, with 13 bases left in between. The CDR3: CASNHRTITGELFF. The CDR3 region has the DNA TGTGCCAGCAACCACAGGACGATCACCGGGGAGCTGTTTTTT.

The CDR3 DNA reads as TGTGCCATCAGTGTGCGGGGCGGCACTGAAGCTTTCTTT. Amino acids: CAISVRGGTEAFF. The rearrangement joins TRBV10-3 to TRBJ1-1; tentative D call: TRBD1 (5 bases). Trimming removed 4 bases from V and 4 bases from J, with 10 bases in between. CDR1 and CDR2 (germline): ENHRY, SYGVKD. CDR3 length equals 13 residues.

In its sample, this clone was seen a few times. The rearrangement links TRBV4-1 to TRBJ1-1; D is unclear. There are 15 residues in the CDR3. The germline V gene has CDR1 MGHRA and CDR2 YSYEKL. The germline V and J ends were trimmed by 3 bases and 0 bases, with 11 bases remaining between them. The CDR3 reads CASSHGVNMNTEAFF. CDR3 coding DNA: TGCGCCAGCAGCCACGGGGTGAACATGAACACTGAAGCTTTCTTT.

The CDR3, as DNA: TGTGCCAGCAGCCACTACAGACAGGGGGCATCTAACTATGGCTACACCTTC. It translates to CASSHYRQGASNYGYTF. The chain employs TRBV4-2 and TRBJ1-2, with TRBD1 matching over 10 bases. The CDR3 runs to 17 residues. Germline trimming cut 3 bases from V and 0 bases from J; bases unmatched to any gene: 7. Germline assignment: CDR1 LGHNA and CDR2 YNFKEQ.

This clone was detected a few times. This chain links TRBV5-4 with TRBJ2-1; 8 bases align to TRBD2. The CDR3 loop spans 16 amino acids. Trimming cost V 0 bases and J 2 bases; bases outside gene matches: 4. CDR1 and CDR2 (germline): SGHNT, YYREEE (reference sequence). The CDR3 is CASSLGSGGTYNEQFF. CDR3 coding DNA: TGTGCCAGCAGCTTGGGTTCGGGAGGGACCTACAATGAGCAGTTCTTC.

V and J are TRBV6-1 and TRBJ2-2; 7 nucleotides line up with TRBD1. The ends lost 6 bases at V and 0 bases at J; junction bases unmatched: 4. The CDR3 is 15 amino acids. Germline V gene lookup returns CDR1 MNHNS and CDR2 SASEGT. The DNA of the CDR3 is TGTGCCAGCAGCCGGGACAGTCCGAACACCGGGGAGCTGTTTTTT. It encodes CASSRDSPNTGELFF.

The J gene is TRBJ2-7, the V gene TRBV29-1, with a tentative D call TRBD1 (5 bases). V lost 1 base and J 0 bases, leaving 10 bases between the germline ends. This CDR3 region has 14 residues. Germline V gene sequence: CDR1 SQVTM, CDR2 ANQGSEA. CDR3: CSVEGTTSSYEQYF. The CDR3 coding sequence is TGCAGCGTTGAAGGGACAACGAGCTCCTACGAGCAGTACTTC.

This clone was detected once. CDR3 nucleotide sequence: TGCGCCAGCAGCTTGTCCTATTCGTCCTACGAGCAGTACTTC. The encoded protein is CASSLSYSSYEQYF. This rearrangement joins TRBV5-1 to TRBJ2-7; D unresolved. Germline V gives CDR1 SGHRS, CDR2 YFSETQ. Trimming removed 1 base at V and 1 base at J, with 9 bases between. The CDR3 runs to 14 residues.

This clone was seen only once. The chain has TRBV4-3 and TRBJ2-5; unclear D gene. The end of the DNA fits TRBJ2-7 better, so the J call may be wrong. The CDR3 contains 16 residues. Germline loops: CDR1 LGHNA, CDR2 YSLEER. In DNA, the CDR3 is TGCGCCAGCAGCCAAGATCGGATCGGCAGGCCCTACGAGCAGTACTTC. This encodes CASSQDRIGRPYEQYF.

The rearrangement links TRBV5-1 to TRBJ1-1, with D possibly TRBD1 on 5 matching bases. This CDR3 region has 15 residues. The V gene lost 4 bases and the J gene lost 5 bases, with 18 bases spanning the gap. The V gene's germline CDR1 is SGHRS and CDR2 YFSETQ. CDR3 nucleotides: TGCGCCAGCAGCAGGCGGGGGGAGGGCGGAACTGAAGCTTTCTTT. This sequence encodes CASSRRGEGGTEAFF.

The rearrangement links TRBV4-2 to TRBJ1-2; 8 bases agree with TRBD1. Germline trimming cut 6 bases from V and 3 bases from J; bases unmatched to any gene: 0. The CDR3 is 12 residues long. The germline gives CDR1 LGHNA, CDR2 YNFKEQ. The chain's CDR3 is CASRDRDYGYTF. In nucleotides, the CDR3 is TGTGCCAGCAGGGACAGGGACTATGGCTACACCTTC.

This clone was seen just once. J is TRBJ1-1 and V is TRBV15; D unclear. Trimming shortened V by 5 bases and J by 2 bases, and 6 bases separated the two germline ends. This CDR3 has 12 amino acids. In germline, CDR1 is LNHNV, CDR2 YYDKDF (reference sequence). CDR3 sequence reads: CATSAANTEAFF. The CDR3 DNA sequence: TGTGCCACCAGCGCGGCTAACACTGAAGCTTTCTTT.

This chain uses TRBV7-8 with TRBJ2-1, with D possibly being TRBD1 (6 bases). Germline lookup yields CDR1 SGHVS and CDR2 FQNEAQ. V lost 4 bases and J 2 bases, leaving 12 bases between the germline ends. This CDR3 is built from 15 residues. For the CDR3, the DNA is TGTGCCAGCAGCTCCCGGAACAGGGCCTACAATGAGCAGTTCTTC. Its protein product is CASSSRNRAYNEQFF.